The 4 T cell receptor beta chains listed next were all sequenced from one sample in a study of T cell responses to AZD1222 COVID-19 vaccine. TCRdb's table, derived via immunoSEQ multiplex PCR, lists solely in-frame clones and lacks some. Among under 130,000 clones listed, around 91% were seen once. The sequenced sample was peripheral blood, obtained on day 0 of AZD1222 vaccination. The receptors stem from an adult in good health.

This clone occurred a few times. V gene TRBV7-2 combines with J gene TRBJ2-7; 7 bases are shared with TRBD2. Germline CDR1 SGHTA, CDR2 FQGNSA. V trimming: 3 bases; J trimming: 3 bases; junction bases outside the gene matches: 2. The CDR3 has 13 amino acids. The CDR3 protein is CASSFLADYEQYF. CDR3 DNA: TGTGCCAGCAGCTTTCTAGCGGACTACGAGCAGTACTTC.

V gene TRBV24-1 combines with J gene TRBJ1-5; D is ambiguous. V was cut by 4 bases and J by 0 bases, with 9 bases left in between. The CDR3 is made up of 15 amino acids. From germline, CDR1 is KGHDR and CDR2 SFDVKD. In DNA, the CDR3 is TGTGCCACCAGTGAAAAGGGCCCTAGCAATCAGCCCCAGCATTTT. This sequence encodes CATSEKGPSNQPQHF.

The V and J genes are TRBV24-1 and TRBJ2-2; D is unclear. Looked up from germline, CDR1 is KGHDR and CDR2 is SFDVKD. This CDR3 is 13 amino acids long. The V end was cut by 1 base, the J end by 8 bases, with 7 bases between. The CDR3 sequence: CATSDFLLGELFF. The CDR3 DNA follows: TGTGCCACCAGTGATTTTCTGTTGGGGGAGCTGTTTTTT.

CDR3 residues: CASRVGRTYNEQFF. The CDR3 DNA follows: TGTGCCAGCCGAGTCGGCAGGACCTACAATGAGCAGTTCTTC. The chain employs TRBV2 and TRBJ2-1; D gene unclear. Per the germline V gene, CDR1 is SNHLY and CDR2 is FYNNEI. V lost 8 bases, J lost 2 bases, and 13 bases lay in between. This CDR3 has 14 residues.